One sample yielded the 21 T cell receptor beta chains listed below, sequenced in a study of neurological immune-mediated disorders. One entry per CDR3 protein, called by TCRdb with MiXCR from the 5' RACE reads. The data contain over 45,000 distinct CDR3 sequences, over 3% of them singletons. Input material: PBMCs. These receptors all stem from a middle-aged man with multiple sclerosis.

There are many counts of this clonotype. This sequence joins TRBV28 and TRBJ2-7, with 9 positions matching TRBD1. Losses at the gene ends were 7 bases for V and 5 bases for J; bases not matched to a gene: 9. The germline CDR1 and CDR2 sequences are MDHEN and SYDVKM. The CDR3 covers 14 residues. The CDR3 DNA follows: TGTGCCAGCAACTCTGCGGGACAGGGTGACGAGCAGTACTTC. Translation: CASNSAGQGDEQYF.

This clonotype was counted many times. Sequence at one end of the junction differs from germline and may be a read error. This rearrangement joins TRBV4-1 to TRBJ1-5, with TRBD1 matching 7 bases. This CDR3 has 15 amino acids. The V gene's germline CDR1 is MGHRA and CDR2 YSYEKL. CDR3 DNA: TGCGCCAGCAGCCGGGTTCTCCAGGGGGATCAGCCCCAGAATTTT. This translates into CASSRVLQGDQPQNF.

This clonotype came up many times. CDR3 coding DNA: TGTGCCAGCAGTTTAATGGGGGGAACGGGCCAAGAGACCCAGTACTTC. Amino acid sequence: CASSLMGGTGQETQYF. This rearrangement joins TRBV12-3 or TRBV12-4 to TRBJ2-5, with TRBD2 as a possible D gene (6 bases). Trimming took 2 bases from V and 1 from J, leaving 14 bases between them. This CDR3 spans 16 amino acids.

V and J are TRBV20-1 and TRBJ2-7, with 7 bases identical to TRBD1. Germline V gene sequence: CDR1 DFQATT, CDR2 SNEGSKA (reference sequence). The CDR3 is made up of 11 amino acids. J lost 5 bases, V lost 5 bases, and 3 bases had no gene match. DNA of the CDR3: TGCAGTGCTGTCACAGGGGACGAGCAGTACTTC. Translation gives CSAVTGDEQYF.

The table lists this clonotype with many counts. The genes are TRBV20-1 and TRBJ2-5; TRBD2 aligns across 10 bases. CDR3 length: 15 residues. The germline V gene has CDR1 DFQATT and CDR2 SNEGSKA (reference sequence). The J segment lost 3 bases and the V segment lost 0 bases, leaving 4 bases of the junction unmatched. CDR3 nucleotides: TGCAGTGCTAGAGAAAGCGGGGGGGCTAAAGAGACCCAGTACTTC. It codes for CSARESGGAKETQYF.

This clonotype was recorded at least ten times. The gene calls are TRBV14 and TRBJ1-6; no definite D call. Deletions cut 4 bases from V and 7 bases from J, with 11 bases between. Germline CDR1 reads SGHDN; CDR2 reads FVKESK. CDR3 size: 14 residues. The CDR3 sequence is CASSLITRNSPLHF. The CDR3 DNA is TGTGCCAGCAGCCTTATAACCCGAAATTCACCCCTCCACTTT.

This clonotype was observed many times. The chain joins TRBV12-3 or TRBV12-4 to TRBJ1-1, with a possible D match to TRBD1 (6 bases). The CDR3 sequence is 14 residues long. V lost 10 bases to trimming and J lost 5 bases, with 20 bases between them. In DNA form, the CDR3 reads TGTGCCACGATCAAACAGGGAGGCGGAACTGAAGCTTTCTTT. Its translation: CATIKQGGGTEAFF.

This clonotype was recorded a few times. The chain couples TRBV20-1 to TRBJ1-1; tentative D call: TRBD1 (5 bases). The CDR3 covers 13 residues. The germline V gene has CDR1 DFQATT and CDR2 SNEGSKA (reference sequence). The V end was cut by 5 bases, the J end by 4 bases, with 14 bases between. In nucleotides, the CDR3 is TGCAGTGCTCCCCCCGGGGGGAGCACTGAAGCTTTCTTT. As protein: CSAPPGGSTEAFF.

Of note for this clonotype: The junction does not match germline at one end; this may be a read error. This chain connects TRBV4-1 to TRBJ1-5, with D unclear. The CDR3 spans 16 residues. CDR1 is MGHRA and CDR2 is YSYEKL in the germline V gene. The chain's CDR3 is CASSQDVGKGPMPQNF. The CDR3 nucleotides read TGCGCCAGCAGCCAAGATGTAGGAAAGGGTCCTATGCCCCAGAATTTT.

There are many counts of this clonotype. The rearrangement joins TRBV27 to TRBJ2-7; D is unresolved. Deletions cut 6 bases from V and 3 bases from J, with 12 bases between. This CDR3 is built from 13 residues. Germline CDR1 is MNHEY and CDR2 is SMNVEV (reference sequence). The CDR3 sequence: CASSRSGNYEQYF. The CDR3 nucleotides are TGTGCCAGCAGCCGCAGTGGGAACTACGAGCAGTACTTC.

This clonotype was seen many times. This chain joins TRBV9 and TRBJ2-3; 8 nucleotides align to TRBD1. The germline gives CDR1 SGDLS, CDR2 YYNGEE. V gave up 4 bases and J gave up 6 bases; unmatched junction bases: 4. The CDR3 has 13 residues. The CDR3 sequence is CASSSGQADTQYF. The CDR3 DNA sequence: TGTGCCAGCAGCTCGGGACAGGCCGATACGCAGTATTTT.

This clonotype has just a few counts. A much more abundant neighbour one base away suggests this may be a read error. CDR3 protein: CASSLYGGTYNEQFF. CDR3 DNA: TGTGCCAGCAGCTTGTATGGGGGGACGTACAATGAGCAGTTCTTC. The rearrangement links TRBV5-5 to TRBJ2-1; weak D call: TRBD2 (6 bases). Germline V gene sequence: CDR1 SGHKS, CDR2 YYEKEE (reference sequence). V was trimmed by 1 base and J by 4 bases, leaving 12 bases between them. This CDR3 is 15 amino acids long.

This clonotype was seen ten or more times. This chain connects TRBV6-1 to TRBJ2-3; no clear D gene. The CDR3 loop spans 14 amino acids. Trimming left V 5 bases short and J 0 bases short, with 9 bases between. Germline V lookup: CDR1 MNHNS, CDR2 SASEGT. Here the CDR3 reads CASSIQESTDTQYF. CDR3 in DNA: TGTGCCAGCAGTATACAAGAGAGCACAGATACGCAGTATTTT.

Ten or more counts support this clonotype. V gene TRBV5-1 combines with J gene TRBJ2-7; TRBD2 is a possible D gene (6 bases). Germline-derived CDR1 and CDR2 are SGHRS and YFSETQ. V dropped 3 bases and J dropped 3 bases, with 16 bases sitting between them. This CDR3 has 15 residues. CDR3 sequence reads: CASSSNPGLSYEQYF. The CDR3 DNA is TGCGCCAGCAGCTCGAACCCGGGACTCAGCTACGAGCAGTACTTC.

The chain joins TRBV7-2 to TRBJ1-2; D may be TRBD1 (6 bases). This CDR3 is 13 amino acids long. Trimming took 9 bases from V and 8 from J, leaving 19 bases between them. From germline, CDR1 is SGHTA and CDR2 FQGNSA. Written as DNA, the CDR3 is TGTGCCAGTACGACAGGCCCGCAGGGGGGCTACACCTTC. Translation: CASTTGPQGGYTF.

This clonotype was counted at least ten times. The chain links TRBV5-1 to TRBJ2-7; 7 nucleotides align to TRBD2. The CDR3 is 13 amino acids. CDR1 SGHRS and CDR2 YFSETQ come from the germline V gene. J lost 0 bases, V lost 7 bases, and 4 bases had no gene match. CDR3 residues: CASRGTTSYEQYF. The CDR3 DNA sequence: TGCGCCAGCCGCGGGACTACCTCCTACGAGCAGTACTTC.

This clonotype was counted between two and nine times. This may come from a read error, since a much larger clone is one base off. J is TRBJ2-3 and V is TRBV2; D perhaps matches TRBD2 (6 bases). CDR1 is SNHLY, CDR2 FYNNEI, per germline. The CDR3 extends over 15 amino acids. V was shortened by 4 bases and J by 4 bases, with 15 bases between the two germline ends. CDR3: CASSGRGLSSDTQYF. In nucleotides, the CDR3 is TGTGCCAGCAGTGGGAGGGGATTAAGTTCAGATACGCAGTATTTT.

This clonotype has ten or more counts. CDR3 sequence: CASSFSGWEQYF. CDR3 sequence (DNA): TGTGCCAGCAGCTTCTCGGGGTGGGAGCAGTACTTC. The rearrangement uses TRBV7-9 and TRBJ2-7; D is perhaps TRBD2 (5 bases). Trimming removed 3 bases at V and 7 bases at J, with 10 bases between. Germline loops: CDR1 SEHNR, CDR2 FQNEAQ (reference sequence). The CDR3 has 12 residues. Combining the CDR3 with reference TRBV7-9 and TRBJ2-7 gives the whole variable domain DTGVSQNPRHKITKRGQNVTFRCDPISEHNRLYWYRQTLGQGPEFLTYFQNEAQLEKSRLLSDRFSAERPKGSFSTLEIQRTEQGDSAMYLCASSFSGWEQYFGPGTRLTVT.

This clonotype was seen at least ten times. The junction and the germline gene differ at one end; a read error may be behind it. The CDR3 loop reads CASSPGGNQPQNF. CDR3 sequence (DNA): TGCGCCAGCAGCCCTGGGGGCAATCAGCCCCAGAATTTT. This chain uses TRBV5-1 with TRBJ1-5; D perhaps matches TRBD1 (6 bases). CDR3 length equals 13 residues. Germline V CDR1 and CDR2: SGHRS, YFSETQ. Combining the CDR3 with reference TRBV5-1 and TRBJ1-5 gives the whole variable domain KAGVTQTPRYLIKTRGQQVTLSCSPISGHRSVSWYQQTPGQGLQFLFEYFSETQRNKGNFPGRFSGRQFSNSRSEMNVSTLELGDSALYLCASSPGGNQPQNFGDGTRLSIL.

In this sample, this clonotype turned up many times. J is TRBJ1-1 and V is TRBV5-1; 11 nucleotides agree with TRBD1. CDR1 and CDR2 (germline): SGHRS, YFSETQ. The CDR3 loop spans 12 amino acids. Germline trimming cut 7 bases from V and 6 bases from J; bases unmatched to any gene: 2. The CDR3 protein is CASSGQGAEAFF. In DNA, the CDR3 is TGCGCCAGCTCGGGACAGGGGGCTGAAGCTTTCTTT.

This clonotype was picked up many times. The chain joins TRBV5-1 to TRBJ2-5; D possibly corresponds to TRBD1 (6 bases). The germline V and J ends were trimmed by 4 bases and 5 bases, with 15 bases remaining between them. Germline V lookup: CDR1 SGHRS, CDR2 YFSETQ. The CDR3 spans 14 residues. CDR3 sequence: CASSPNGGRETQYF. In DNA, the CDR3 is TGCGCCAGCAGCCCTAATGGGGGCAGGGAGACCCAGTACTTC.